This entry describes one TCR beta chain. This entry is derived from a study of blood T cell repertoires in COVID-19. Study information: T cells, B-cell-depleted T cells, or PBMCs provided the cDNA or gDNA that served as material.

The CDR3 is 15 amino acids. Losses at the gene ends were 0 bases for V and 9 bases for J; bases not matched to a gene: 10. Germline V gene lookup returns CDR1 SGDLS and CDR2 YYNGEE. Original methodology: For nucleated cells, counts were estimated from reference gene primer amplification. Repertoires were generated with immunoSEQ multiplex PCR, while TCRdb's copy carries only in-frame clones and drops some. For V, J and clone size, that table is used; D and trimming come from the DNA. In the table there are approximately 100,000 clones, roughly 85% of which are singletons. This TCR derives from a woman in her sixties with acute or convalescent COVID-19. The sample consisted of peripheral blood. The rearrangement joins TRBV9 to TRBJ2-7; TRBD2 matches 9 bases. CDR3 in DNA: TGTGCCAGCAGCGTAGGGGCTAGCGGGAAAGAAGTGCAGTACTTC. Translation gives CASSVGASGKEVQYF. Filled out from reference TRBV9 and TRBJ2-7, the complete variable domain reads DSGVTQTPKHLITATGQRVTLRCSPRSGDLSVYWYQQSLDQGLQFLIQYYNGEERAKGNILERFSAQQFPDLHSELNLSSLELGDSALYFCASSVGASGKEVQYFGPGTRLTVT.